This T cell receptor (beta chain) stems from a study of T cell clonotyping in hematopoietic cell transplantation. Study outcomes and limitations: At the given depth, recipient repertoires were over 95% de novo clonotypes. Cells were unsorted, so CD4 and CD8 contributions were not separated. Higher Inverse Simpson Index values in graft donor and pretransplant recipient predicted broader posttransplant TCR diversity. After transplant, recipient diversity fell while pathologically expanded clonotypes grew through day 180.

Assay used: immunoSEQ multiplex PCR; TCRdb lists only in-frame clones, some missing. The sample has 2,000 to 2,500 clones, around 94% seen once. On this clone: Its target is unknown.

Trimming cost V 3 bases and J 1 base, with 16 bases left between them. The CDR3 extends over 16 amino acids. Germline CDR1 reads SQVTM; CDR2 reads ANQGSEA. The TCR comes from a middle-aged man in good health. Some clones in this sample may be carry-over from other donors' samples. The specimen was peripheral blood mononuclear cells. The rearrangement uses TRBV29-1 and TRBJ2-1; the D gene is possibly TRBD2 (5 bases). CDR3 DNA: TGCAGCGTTGACGGCCGTCTTCGGGGATCCTACAATGAGCAGTTCTTC. It is translated as CSVDGRLRGSYNEQFF.